These T cell receptor beta chains were read from a single sample in a study of CD8+ T cells in alopecia areata. Data came from immunoSEQ multiplex PCR; TCRdb stores just in-frame clones and leaves some out. The top ten clones hold approximately 15% of a sample with some 200,000 clones, 50% to 60% of them seen once. The material sequenced was CD4+ T cells sorted from blood, taken at week 0. These receptor sequences come from a human donor with alopecia areata. The CDR3 runs from the conserved cysteine through the conserved F or W. D genes are given only for firm matches. Clone size is not always given. Where it is, it says once, few, many or a class for expanded clones.

V: TRBV2; D: NA; size: NA; J: TRBJ2-7; CDR3: CASRQGRSTYEQYF; DNA: TGTGCCAGCAGGCAGGGGCGCTCCACCTACGAGCAGTACTTC
V: TRBV30; D: NA; size: NA; J: TRBJ1-6; CDR3: CAWSFQGGSPLHF; DNA: TGTGCCTGGAGTTTCCAGGGAGGGTCACCCCTCCACTTT
V: TRBV2; D: TRBD2; size: few; J: TRBJ2-7; CDR3: CASTQPSGVREQYF; DNA: TGTGCCAGTACTCAACCTAGCGGGGTAAGGGAGCAGTACTTC
V: TRBV4-1; D: NA; size: NA; J: TRBJ2-5; CDR3: CASSLLGGAREETQYF; DNA: TGCGCCAGCAGCCTTCTGGGGGGGGCGCGGGAAGAGACCCAGTACTTC
V: TRBV5-6; D: NA; size: NA; J: TRBJ2-5; CDR3: CASSLMGGRGETQYF; DNA: TGTGCCAGCAGCTTGATGGGGGGCCGGGGAGAGACCCAGTACTTC
V: TRBV5-1; D: TRBD1; size: NA; J: TRBJ2-2; CDR3: CASSRDRAATGELFF; DNA: TGCGCCAGCAGCCGGGACAGGGCAGCCACCGGGGAGCTGTTTTTT
V: TRBV11-3; D: NA; size: once; J: TRBJ2-7; CDR3: CASSWADEQYF; DNA: TGTGCCAGCAGCTGGGCTGACGAGCAGTACTTC
V: TRBV29-1; D: NA; size: few; J: TRBJ2-5; CDR3: CSVASVLETQYF; DNA: TGCAGCGTCGCGTCAGTCCTAGAGACCCAGTACTTC
V: TRBV7-9; D: NA; size: few; J: TRBJ2-7; CDR3: CASTAGEYEQYF; DNA: TGTGCCAGCACCGCAGGAGAATACGAGCAGTACTTC
V: TRBV29-1; D: NA; size: NA; J: TRBJ2-4; CDR3: CSVVGVLAKNIQYF; DNA: TGCAGCGTTGTTGGGGTACTAGCCAAAAACATTCAGTACTTC